This is a list of T cell receptor beta chains from one sample in a study of shared clonotypes between healthy human individuals. The table came from immunoSEQ multiplex PCR; TCRdb's copy has only in-frame clones and leaves some out. The table includes roughly 550,000 clones, about 95% detected once. Sequencing used naive CD8+ T cells sorted from blood. These receptors were obtained from a woman aged 25 to 39 in good health. Both conserved end residues are part of each CDR3. D genes are given only for firm matches. Part of the rows lack a size; the others show once, few, many or a class for expanded clones.

v_gene	abundance	j_gene	d_gene	CDR3aa	CDR3nt
TRBV10-3	.	TRBJ1-2	.	CAISAGSQGYTF	TGTGCCATCAGTGCAGGGTCTCAAGGCTACACCTTC
TRBV9	few	TRBJ1-2	.	CASSGTYGYTF	TGTGCCAGCAGCGGGACCTATGGCTACACCTTC
TRBV19	.	TRBJ2-2	.	CASSTPNSYGTGELFF	TGTGCCAGTAGTACCCCGAATTCGTATGGCACCGGGGAGCTGTTTTTT
TRBV27	once	TRBJ2-7	.	CASSYRDPRTTSYEQYF	TGTGCCAGCAGTTACCGGGACCCTCGTACTACCTCCTACGAGCAGTACTTC
TRBV28	.	TRBJ1-5	.	CASSFQSSNQPQHF	TGTGCCAGCAGTTTTCAGTCTAGCAATCAGCCCCAACATTTT
TRBV5-6	.	TRBJ2-7	TRBD1	CASSLEGGRYYEQYF	TGTGCCAGCAGCTTGGAAGGGGGCAGATACTACGAGCAGTACTTC
TRBV19	.	TRBJ2-7	.	CASASGRWNYEQYF	TGTGCCAGTGCCTCGGGACGGTGGAATTACGAGCAGTACTTC
TRBV15	.	TRBJ2-3	TRBD2	CATSGVAGNTDTQYF	TGTGCCACCTCCGGAGTAGCGGGAAACACAGATACGCAGTATTTT
TRBV28	.	TRBJ1-1	TRBD1	CASSWGQYSYTEAFF	TGTGCCAGCAGTTGGGGACAGTATTCTTACACTGAAGCTTTCTTT
TRBV7-9	.	TRBJ2-1	.	CASSLGGGGPLYNEQFF	TGTGCCAGCAGCTTAGGTGGAGGGGGGCCCCTCTACAATGAGCAGTTCTTC
TRBV6-5	.	TRBJ2-2	.	CASMYSQTNTGELFF	TGTGCCAGCATGTACTCTCAGACCAACACCGGGGAGCTGTTTTTT
TRBV27	.	TRBJ2-1	TRBD1	CASSSGTGPGPPWYNEQFF	TGTGCCAGCAGTTCCGGGACAGGGCCGGGACCCCCATGGTACAATGAGCAGTTCTTC
TRBV30	once	TRBJ2-7	.	CAWMGGTYEQYF	TGTGCCTGGATGGGCGGAACCTACGAGCAGTACTTC
TRBV7-8	once	TRBJ2-1	.	CASSLYPGVGYNEQFF	TGTGCCAGCAGCTTATATCCAGGCGTGGGGTACAATGAGCAGTTCTTC
TRBV28	.	TRBJ1-4	.	CASSSYREGSEKLFF	TGTGCCAGCAGTTCGTACAGGGAAGGTAGTGAAAAACTGTTTTTT